This section outlines one TCR beta chain sequence together with its context. The antigen remains unidentified. This sample was included in a study of post-analysis software for immune sequencing data. General study points: Samples made in the same batch grouped tightly together by F measure.

Unique molecular identifiers were present in the TCR beta cDNA libraries. TCRdb ran MiXCR on the PCR reads and lists one entry per CDR3 protein. Altogether approximately 260,000 distinct CDR3 sequences are present, less than 40% being singletons, with the ten largest covering 4.5% to 5.5%. Input material: blood. This TCR came from a girl aged 10 to 17 with multiple sclerosis.

CDR3 sequence (DNA): TGCGCCAGCAGCTTCGACGTCGACAATGAGCAGTTCTTC. Translation: CASSFDVDNEQFF. The rearrangement links TRBV5-1 to TRBJ2-1, with no clear D. The length of the CDR3 is 13 residues. The V gene's germline CDR1 is SGHRS and CDR2 YFSETQ. V was trimmed by 2 bases and J by 5 bases, leaving 8 bases between them.